This T cell receptor (beta chain) was captured by sequencing in a study of blood T cell repertoires in COVID-19. In the authors' methods: Reference gene primer amplification gave nucleated cell count estimates. Only in-frame clones appear in the TCRdb table, and some are missing; sequencing was by immunoSEQ multiplex PCR. That table gives V, J and clone size, and the DNA gave D and trimming. The repertoire holds 250,000 to 350,000 clones, around 90% seen once, with 2% to 2.5% in the top ten. Looked up from germline, CDR1 is LNHDA and CDR2 is SQIVND (reference sequence). V lost 7 bases and J lost 5, with 14 bases in between. This CDR3 has 13 residues. The sample holds one count of this clone.

This chain links TRBV19 with TRBJ1-2; D ambiguous. Sequenced input: peripheral blood. This receptor was identified in a woman aged 45-60 years who had recovered from COVID-19. This CDR3 reads CASNGGDGYGYTF. In DNA, the CDR3 is TGTGCCAGTAACGGTGGTGATGGTTATGGCTACACCTTC.